The T cell receptor beta chain described here comes from a study of OX40 agonist ivuxolimab in advanced cancers. For the study in its entirety: The costimulatory receptor OX40 (CD134) was targeted by ivuxolimab, a fully human IgG2 agonistic monoclonal antibody. Intravenous ivuxolimab was administered to patients every 2 weeks at six dose levels: 0.01, 0.1, 0.3, 1.5, 3 and 10 mg/kg. Among the approximately 50 dose-escalation patients, about 19 had hepatocellular carcinoma, around 15 melanoma, 9 renal cell carcinoma and 9 head and neck cancer. In the dose-escalation cohort, around four fifths of patients were male, and the mean age was approximately 60 years, with a range of about 20 to 79. Prior anti-PD-1, anti-PD-L1 or anti-CTLA-4 therapy was permitted, and checkpoint inhibitors had been received by 40% to 50% of dose-escalation patients. Three dose-escalation patients achieved partial responses, one with hepatocellular carcinoma and two with cutaneous melanoma. Peripheral TCRbeta sequencing was intended to test whether TCR sequence diversity was altered and clonal T-cell expansion was caused by ivuxolimab. The paper reports the monotherapy dose-escalation portion (N of about 54 patients) of the phase I ivuxolimab trial. Study-wide conclusions, independent of this receptor: In the 0.1-3.0 mg/kg groups, partial responders had among the lowest normalized peripheral clonal expansion, particularly in CD8+ T cells. After ivuxolimab, CD8+ T cells had more expanded clones than CD4+ T cells on average. Low levels of normalized T-cell clonal expansion were also seen in some nonresponding patients. At doses of 0.1 to 3.0 mg/kg, clonal expansion of both CD4+ and CD8+ blood T cells was observed from baseline to week 6. Which antigens the clonally expanded peripheral T cells were specific for was not determined.

The trial excluded patients who had a history of autoimmune disease or who were on systemic immunosuppression. Peripheral blood for TCR sequencing was collected from all dose cohorts at baseline, on cycle 4 day 1, and on cycle 7 day 1. The samples were taken from a phase I, first-in-human, multicenter, open-label dose-escalation trial of ivuxolimab. Adults with locally advanced or metastatic melanoma, renal cell carcinoma, hepatocellular carcinoma or head and neck squamous cell carcinoma were enrolled in the trial. Before TCR sequencing, CD4+ and CD8+ T cells were separately sorted from peripheral blood. Genomic DNA was isolated from the sorted cells so that the TCRbeta CDR3 region could be sequenced. The immunoSEQ Assay was used to sequence the TCRbeta CDR3 regions. The table was pulled from immuneACCESS by TCRdb, which kept in-frame rearrangements only. Such tables lose some clones; where checked, under half of the loss comes from unresolved V genes, and the rest has no known cause. The sample table contains about 62,000 clones; only one count was recorded for roughly 82% of them. The top ten hold 2.4% of the sample.

Spanning cysteine to phenylalanine, the CDR3 consists of 19 amino acids. Solely the CDR3 DNA is kept, with 57 bases framed from the first base. Trimming costs V 6 bases and J 2 bases, and their ends lie 23 bases apart. Of note for this clone: Its cognate antigen has yet to be identified. There are no base qualities to consult, and no much larger clone falls within one base.

The chain employs TRBV23-1 and TRBJ2-6; a weak D assignment points to TRBD2 (7 bases agree). TRBV23-1 is an ORF, and what it does is uncertain. The material sequenced was CD4+ or CD8+ T cells sorted from blood, taken in a trial of the OX40 agonist ivuxolimab. The clonotype was recovered from an adult with an advanced solid tumor such as melanoma, head and neck, liver or kidney cancer. CDR3 loop: CASSPSRGGSRTGANVLTF. The DNA reads as follows: TGCGCCAGCAGCCCTTCTAGGGGGGGGTCCAGGACTGGGGCCAACGTCCTGACTTTC.